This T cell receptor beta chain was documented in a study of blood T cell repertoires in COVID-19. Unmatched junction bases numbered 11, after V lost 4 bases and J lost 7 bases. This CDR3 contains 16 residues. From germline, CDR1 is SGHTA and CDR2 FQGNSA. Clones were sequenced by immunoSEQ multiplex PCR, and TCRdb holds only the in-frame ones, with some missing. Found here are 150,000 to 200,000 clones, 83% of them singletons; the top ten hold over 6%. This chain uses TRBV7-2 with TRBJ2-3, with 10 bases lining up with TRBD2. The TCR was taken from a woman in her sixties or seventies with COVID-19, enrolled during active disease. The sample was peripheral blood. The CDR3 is CASSYSAGGPGNTQYF. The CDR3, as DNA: TGTGCCAGCAGCTACTCAGCGGGAGGGCCTGGGAATACGCAGTATTTT.